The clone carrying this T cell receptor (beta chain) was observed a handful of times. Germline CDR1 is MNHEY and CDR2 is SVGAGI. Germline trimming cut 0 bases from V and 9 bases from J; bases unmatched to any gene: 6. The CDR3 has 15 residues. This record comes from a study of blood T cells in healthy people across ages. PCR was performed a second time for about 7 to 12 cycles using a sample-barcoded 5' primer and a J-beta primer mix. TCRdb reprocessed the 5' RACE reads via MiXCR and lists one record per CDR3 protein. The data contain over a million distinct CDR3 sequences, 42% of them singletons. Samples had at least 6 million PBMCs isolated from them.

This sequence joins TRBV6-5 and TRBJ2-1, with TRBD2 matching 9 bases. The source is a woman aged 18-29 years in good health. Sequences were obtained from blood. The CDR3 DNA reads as TGTGCCAGCAGTTACTCTAGCGGGAGTCGTGGTGAGCAGTTCTTC. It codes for CASSYSSGSRGEQFF.